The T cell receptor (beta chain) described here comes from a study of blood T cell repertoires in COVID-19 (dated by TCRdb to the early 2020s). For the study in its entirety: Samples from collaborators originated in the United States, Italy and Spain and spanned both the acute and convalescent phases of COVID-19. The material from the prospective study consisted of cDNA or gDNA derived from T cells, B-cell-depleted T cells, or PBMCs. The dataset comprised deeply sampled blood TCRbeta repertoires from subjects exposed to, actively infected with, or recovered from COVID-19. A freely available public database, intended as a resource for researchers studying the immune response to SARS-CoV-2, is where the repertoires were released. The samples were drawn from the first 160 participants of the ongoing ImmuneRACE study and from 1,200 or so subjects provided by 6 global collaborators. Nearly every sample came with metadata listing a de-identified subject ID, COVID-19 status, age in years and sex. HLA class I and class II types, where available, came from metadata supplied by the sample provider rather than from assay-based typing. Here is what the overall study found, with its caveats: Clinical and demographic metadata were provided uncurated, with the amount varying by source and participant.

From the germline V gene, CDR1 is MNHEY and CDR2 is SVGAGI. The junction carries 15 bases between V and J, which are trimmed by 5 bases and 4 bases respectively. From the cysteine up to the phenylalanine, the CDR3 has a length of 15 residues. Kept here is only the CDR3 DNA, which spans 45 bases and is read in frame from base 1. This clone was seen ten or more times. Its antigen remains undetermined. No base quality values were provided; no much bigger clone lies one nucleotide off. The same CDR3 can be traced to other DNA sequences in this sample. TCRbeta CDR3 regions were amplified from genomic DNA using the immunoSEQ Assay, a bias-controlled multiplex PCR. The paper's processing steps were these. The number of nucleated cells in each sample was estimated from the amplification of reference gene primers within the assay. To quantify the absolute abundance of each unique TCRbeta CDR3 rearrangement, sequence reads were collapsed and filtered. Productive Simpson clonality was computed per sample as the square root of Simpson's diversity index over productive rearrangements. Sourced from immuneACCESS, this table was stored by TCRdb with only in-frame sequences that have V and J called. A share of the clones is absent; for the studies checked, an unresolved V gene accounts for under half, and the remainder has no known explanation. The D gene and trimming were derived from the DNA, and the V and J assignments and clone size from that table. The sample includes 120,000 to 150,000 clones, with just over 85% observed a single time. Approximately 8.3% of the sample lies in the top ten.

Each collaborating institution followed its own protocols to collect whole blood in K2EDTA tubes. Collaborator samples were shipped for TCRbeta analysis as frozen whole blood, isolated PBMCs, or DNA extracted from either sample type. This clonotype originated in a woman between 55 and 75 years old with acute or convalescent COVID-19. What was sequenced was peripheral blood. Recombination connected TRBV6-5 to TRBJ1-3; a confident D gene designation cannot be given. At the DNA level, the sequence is TGTGCCAGCAGTCGAGAGGGAGGGCGGGGAAACACCATATATTTT. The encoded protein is CASSREGGRGNTIYF.